The next 2 T cell receptor beta chains were all read from a single sample in a study of STAT3 mutations in large granular lymphocyte leukemia. Findings and caveats of the study: Every T-LGLL patient had at least one immunodominant TCRbeta clonotype.

Their recognized antigens are unknown. Produced via immunoSEQ multiplex PCR; TCRdb's table is partial and in-frame only. The sample has around 2,300 clones; 66% are singletons. Sequencing was performed on peripheral blood mononuclear cells. The origin of the receptors is a woman aged 50 to 60 with T-cell large granular lymphocyte leukemia. Some clones in this sample may be carry-over from other donors' samples.

This clone was counted between two and nine times. The CDR3 DNA reads TGTGCCAGCAGTTACTCGAGCGGGAGCTCCTACGAGCAGTACTTC. Protein: CASSYSSGSSYEQYF. This chain connects TRBV6-5 to TRBJ2-7; 8 positions agree with TRBD2. The CDR3 totals 15 residues. J gave up 0 bases and V 0 bases, and 1 base lay outside the gene matches. Germline V CDR1 and CDR2: MNHEY, SVGAGI.

This clone appeared a few times. J is TRBJ1-3 and V is TRBV30; 7 bases agree with TRBD1. V lost 2 bases and J lost 4; bases outside the gene matches: 8. This CDR3 contains 15 residues. The germline gives CDR1 GTSNPN, CDR2 SVGIG (reference sequence). CDR3 in amino acids: CAWSPGQGGGNTIYF. The CDR3, as DNA: TGTGCCTGGAGTCCCGGGCAGGGGGGCGGAAACACCATATATTTT.